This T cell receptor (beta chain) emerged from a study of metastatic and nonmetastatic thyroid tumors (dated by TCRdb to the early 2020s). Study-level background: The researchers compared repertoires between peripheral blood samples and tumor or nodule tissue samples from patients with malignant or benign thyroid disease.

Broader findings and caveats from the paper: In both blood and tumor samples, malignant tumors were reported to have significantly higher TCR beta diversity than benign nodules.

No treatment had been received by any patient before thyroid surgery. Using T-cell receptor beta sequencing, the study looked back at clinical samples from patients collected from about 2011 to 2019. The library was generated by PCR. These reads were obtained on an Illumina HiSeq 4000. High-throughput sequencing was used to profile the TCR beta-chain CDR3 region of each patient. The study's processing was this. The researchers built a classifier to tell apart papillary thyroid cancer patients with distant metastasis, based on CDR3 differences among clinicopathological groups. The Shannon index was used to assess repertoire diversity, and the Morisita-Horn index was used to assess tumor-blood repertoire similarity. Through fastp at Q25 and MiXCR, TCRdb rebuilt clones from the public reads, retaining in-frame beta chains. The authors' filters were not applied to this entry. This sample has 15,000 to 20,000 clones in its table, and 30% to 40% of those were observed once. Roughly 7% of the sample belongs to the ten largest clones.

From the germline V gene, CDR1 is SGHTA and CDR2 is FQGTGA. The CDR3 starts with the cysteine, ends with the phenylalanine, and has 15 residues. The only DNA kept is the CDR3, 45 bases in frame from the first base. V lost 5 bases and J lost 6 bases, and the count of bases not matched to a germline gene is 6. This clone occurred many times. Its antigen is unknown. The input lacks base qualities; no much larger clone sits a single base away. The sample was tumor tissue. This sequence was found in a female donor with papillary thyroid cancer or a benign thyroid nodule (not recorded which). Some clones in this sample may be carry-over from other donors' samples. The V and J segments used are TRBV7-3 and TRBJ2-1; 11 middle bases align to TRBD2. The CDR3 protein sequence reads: CASSHTSGGLNEQFF. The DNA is TGTGCCAGCAGCCACACTAGCGGGGGCCTCAATGAGCAGTTCTTC.